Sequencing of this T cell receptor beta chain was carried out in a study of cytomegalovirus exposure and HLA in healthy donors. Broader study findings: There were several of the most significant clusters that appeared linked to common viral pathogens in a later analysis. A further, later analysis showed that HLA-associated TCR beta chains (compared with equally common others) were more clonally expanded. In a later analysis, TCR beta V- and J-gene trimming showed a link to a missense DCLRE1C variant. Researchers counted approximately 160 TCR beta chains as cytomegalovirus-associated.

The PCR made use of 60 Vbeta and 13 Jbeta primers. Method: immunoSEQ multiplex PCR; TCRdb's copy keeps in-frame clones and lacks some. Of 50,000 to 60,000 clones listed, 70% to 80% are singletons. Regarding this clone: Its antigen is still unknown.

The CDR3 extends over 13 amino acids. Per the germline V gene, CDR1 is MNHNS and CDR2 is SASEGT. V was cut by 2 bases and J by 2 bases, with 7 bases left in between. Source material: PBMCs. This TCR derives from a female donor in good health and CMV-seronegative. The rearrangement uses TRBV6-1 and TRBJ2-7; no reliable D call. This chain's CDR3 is CASSEFRTYEQYF. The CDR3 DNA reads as TGTGCCAGCAGTGAATTCAGAACCTACGAGCAGTACTTC.